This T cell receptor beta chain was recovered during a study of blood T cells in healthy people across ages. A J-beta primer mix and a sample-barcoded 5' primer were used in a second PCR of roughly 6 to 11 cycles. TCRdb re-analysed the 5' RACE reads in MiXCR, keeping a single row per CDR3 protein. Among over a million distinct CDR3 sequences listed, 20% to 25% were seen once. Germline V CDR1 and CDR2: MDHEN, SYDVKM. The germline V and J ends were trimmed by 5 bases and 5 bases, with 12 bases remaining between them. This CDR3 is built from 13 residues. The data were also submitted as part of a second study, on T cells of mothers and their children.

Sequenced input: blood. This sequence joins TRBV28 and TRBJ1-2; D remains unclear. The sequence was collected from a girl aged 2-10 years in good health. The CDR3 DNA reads TGTGCCAGCAGTACCCTCACTCTATATGGCTACACCTTC. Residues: CASSTLTLYGYTF.